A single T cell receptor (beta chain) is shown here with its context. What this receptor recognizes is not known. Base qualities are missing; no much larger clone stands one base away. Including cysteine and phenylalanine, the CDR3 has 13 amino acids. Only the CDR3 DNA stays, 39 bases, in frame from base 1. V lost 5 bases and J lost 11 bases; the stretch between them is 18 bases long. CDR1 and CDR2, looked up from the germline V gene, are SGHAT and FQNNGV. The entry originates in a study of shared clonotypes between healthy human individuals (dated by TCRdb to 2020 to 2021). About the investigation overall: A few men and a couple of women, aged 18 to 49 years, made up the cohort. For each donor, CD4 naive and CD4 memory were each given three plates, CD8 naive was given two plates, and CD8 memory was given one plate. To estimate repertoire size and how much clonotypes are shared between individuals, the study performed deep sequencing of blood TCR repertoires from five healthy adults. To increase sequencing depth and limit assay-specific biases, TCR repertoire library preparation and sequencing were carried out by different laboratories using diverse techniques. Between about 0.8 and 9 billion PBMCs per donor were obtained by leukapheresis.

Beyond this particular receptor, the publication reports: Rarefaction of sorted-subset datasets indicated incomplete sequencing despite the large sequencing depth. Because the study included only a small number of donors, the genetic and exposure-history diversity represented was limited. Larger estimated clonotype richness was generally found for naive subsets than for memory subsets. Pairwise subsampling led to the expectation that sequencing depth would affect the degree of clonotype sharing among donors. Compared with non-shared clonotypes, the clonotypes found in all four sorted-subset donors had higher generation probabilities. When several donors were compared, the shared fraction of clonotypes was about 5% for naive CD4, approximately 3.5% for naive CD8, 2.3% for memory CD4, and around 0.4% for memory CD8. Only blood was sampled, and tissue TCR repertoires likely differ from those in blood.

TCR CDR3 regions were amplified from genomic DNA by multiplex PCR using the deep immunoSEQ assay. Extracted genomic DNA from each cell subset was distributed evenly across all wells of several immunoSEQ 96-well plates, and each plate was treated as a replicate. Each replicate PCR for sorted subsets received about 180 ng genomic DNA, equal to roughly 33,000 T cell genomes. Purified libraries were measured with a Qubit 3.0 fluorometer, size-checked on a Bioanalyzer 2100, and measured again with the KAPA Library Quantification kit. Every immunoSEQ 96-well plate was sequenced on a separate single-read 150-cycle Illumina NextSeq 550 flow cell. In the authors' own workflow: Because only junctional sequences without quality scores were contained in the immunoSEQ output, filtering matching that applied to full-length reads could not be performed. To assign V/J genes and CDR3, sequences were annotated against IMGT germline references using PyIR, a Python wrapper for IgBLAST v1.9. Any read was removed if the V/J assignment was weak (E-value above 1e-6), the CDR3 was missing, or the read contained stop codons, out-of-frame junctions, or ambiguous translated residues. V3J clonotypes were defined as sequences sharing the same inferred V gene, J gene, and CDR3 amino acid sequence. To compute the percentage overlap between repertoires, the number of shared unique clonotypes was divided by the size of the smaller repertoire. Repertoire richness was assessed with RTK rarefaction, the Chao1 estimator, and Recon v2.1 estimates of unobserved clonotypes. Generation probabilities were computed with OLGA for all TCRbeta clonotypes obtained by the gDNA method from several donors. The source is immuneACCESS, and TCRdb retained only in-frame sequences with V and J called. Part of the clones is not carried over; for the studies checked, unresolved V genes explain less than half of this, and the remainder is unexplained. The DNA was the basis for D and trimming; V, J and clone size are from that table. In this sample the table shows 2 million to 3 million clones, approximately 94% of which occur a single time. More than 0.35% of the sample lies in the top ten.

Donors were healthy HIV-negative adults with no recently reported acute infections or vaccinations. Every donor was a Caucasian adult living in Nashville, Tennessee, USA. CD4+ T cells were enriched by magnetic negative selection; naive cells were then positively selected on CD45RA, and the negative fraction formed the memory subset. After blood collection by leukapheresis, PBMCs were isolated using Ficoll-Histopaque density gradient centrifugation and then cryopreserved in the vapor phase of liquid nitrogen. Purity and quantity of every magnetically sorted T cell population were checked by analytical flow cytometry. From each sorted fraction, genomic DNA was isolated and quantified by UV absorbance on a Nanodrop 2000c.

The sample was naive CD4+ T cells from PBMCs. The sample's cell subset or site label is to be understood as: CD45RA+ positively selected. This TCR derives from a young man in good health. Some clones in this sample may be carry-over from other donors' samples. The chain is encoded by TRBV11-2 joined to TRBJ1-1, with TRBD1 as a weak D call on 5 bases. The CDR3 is CASSPRRGPFAFF. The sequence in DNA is TGTGCCAGCAGCCCCCGCCGGGGCCCATTCGCTTTCTTT. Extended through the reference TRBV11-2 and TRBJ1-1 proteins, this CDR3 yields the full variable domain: EAGVAQSPRYKIIEKRQSVAFWCNPISGHATLYWYQQILGQGPKLLIQFQNNGVVDDSQLPKDRFSAERLKGVDSTLKIQPAKLEDSAVYLCASSPRRGPFAFFGQGTRLTVV.